Listed here are 5 T cell receptor beta chains from one sample, sequenced in a study of breast tumors, draining lymph nodes, adjacent tissues. One entry per CDR3 protein results from TCRdb running MiXCR on the multiplex PCR reads. The sample has 17,000 or so distinct CDR3 sequences, 43% seen once; the top ten hold 15% to 20%. Sequenced: breast tumor tissue. The receptors shown here come from a female donor with breast cancer. Some clones in this sample may be carry-over from other donors' samples.

This clonotype was seen only a few times. The CDR3 does not end in the conserved phenylalanine or tryptophan, so this is likely a read error. No DNA is shown, since the ends of the CDR3 on it are uncertain; the CDR3 is the one TCRdb lists. The V and J genes are TRBV19 and TRBJ1-2. Looked up from germline, CDR1 is LNHDA and CDR2 is SQIVND (reference sequence). The CDR3 is 10 amino acids long, termini counted. CDR3 amino acids: CASRSLRPSG.

The chain uses TRBV4-2 and TRBJ2-1, with D possibly called TRBD1 or TRBD2 (6 bases each). V was trimmed by 3 bases and J by 8 bases, leaving 14 bases between them. This CDR3 is built from 14 residues. Per germline, CDR1 LGHNA and CDR2 YNFKEQ. CDR3: CASSHEPEGDEQFF. As DNA, the CDR3 is TGTGCCAGCAGCCATGAACCGGAGGGGGATGAGCAGTTCTTC.

This clonotype rates as medium-sized. V and J are TRBV7-9 and TRBJ1-2; D is ambiguous. V gave up 4 bases and J gave up 6 bases, with 15 bases separating them. CDR3 length equals 14 residues. Germline V gene sequence: CDR1 SEHNR, CDR2 FQNEAQ (reference sequence). DNA of the CDR3: TGTGCCAGCAGCTATGGAGGGAGGAGGGATGGCTACACCTTC. This encodes CASSYGGRRDGYTF.

This clonotype was counted at least ten times. This chain uses TRBV9 with TRBJ1-3; D ambiguous. The germline V and J ends were trimmed by 4 bases and 4 bases, with 18 bases remaining between them. Germline loops: CDR1 SGDLS, CDR2 YYNGEE. There are 16 residues in the CDR3. The CDR3, as DNA: TGTGCCAGCAGCCCCCGTCCAGTTATATCGGGAAACACCATATATTTT. Translated: CASSPRPVISGNTIYF.

This clonotype was detected many times. The gene calls are TRBV30 and TRBJ1-5; D gene uncertain. The length of the CDR3 is 15 residues. Germline V lookup: CDR1 GTSNPN, CDR2 SVGIG (reference sequence). The ends were cut back, 4 bases at V and 3 bases at J, with 16 bases in the middle. The DNA of the CDR3 is TGTGCCTGGACGGAGGGTTTGCAGGCCAATCAGCCCCAGCATTTT. Translated, it gives CAWTEGLQANQPQHF.